One sample yielded the 22 T cell receptor beta chains listed below, sequenced in a study of blood T cell repertoires in COVID-19. Measured with immunoSEQ multiplex PCR; TCRdb has only the in-frame clones, and not every one. The profile shows 150,000 to 200,000 clones, 70% to 85% of them singletons. Sequenced sample: peripheral blood. The origin of the receptors is a human donor with acute or convalescent COVID-19. The donor label of this sample is uncertain.

The chain is built from TRBV25-1 and TRBJ2-7; 8 bases agree with TRBD1. The CDR3 sequence is 15 residues long. Germline V lookup: CDR1 MGHDK, CDR2 SYGVNS. With 2 bases clipped from V and 1 base from J, the junction kept 4 bases outside the gene matches. The CDR3 DNA is TGTGCCAGCAGTGAACCGGGACAGGCATCCTACGAGCAGTACTTC. This sequence encodes CASSEPGQASYEQYF.

This clone was found once. V is TRBV6-4 and J is TRBJ2-1, with 12 nucleotides matching TRBD2. This CDR3 spans 19 amino acids. CDR1 is MRHNA, CDR2 SNTAGT, per germline. Trimming at V came to 5 bases and at J to 7 bases, leaving 18 bases not matched to a gene. The CDR3 sequence is CASSPQWLAGGPGRNEQFF. The CDR3, as DNA: TGTGCCAGCAGTCCACAGTGGCTAGCGGGAGGGCCGGGTAGGAATGAGCAGTTCTTC.

CDR3 sequence: CASSLIAERTDTQYF. As DNA, the CDR3 is TGTGCCAGCAGCTTAATAGCCGAACGCACAGATACGCAGTATTTT. The genes are TRBV7-8 and TRBJ2-3; no reliable D call. The ends were cut back, 2 bases at V and 1 base at J, with 10 bases in the middle. The CDR3 consists of 15 residues. Germline V CDR1 and CDR2: SGHVS, FQNEAQ.

V usage is TRBV6-4 and J usage is TRBJ2-3, with 12 nucleotides matching TRBD2. The CDR3 has 18 residues. Germline V gene lookup returns CDR1 MRHNA and CDR2 SNTAGT. The V gene end was trimmed by 0 bases and the J gene end by 4 bases; junction bases not matched to a gene: 8. Here the CDR3 DNA reads TGTGCCAGCAGTGACTCGAGTCTAGCGGGAGGGCCAGCAGATACGCAGTATTTT. This encodes CASSDSSLAGGPADTQYF.

The chain links TRBV2 to TRBJ1-1; TRBD1 agrees at 9 bases. V shed 6 bases and J 8 bases; nucleotides not matched to a gene: 7. This CDR3 is built from 13 residues. From germline, CDR1 is SNHLY and CDR2 FYNNEI. CDR3 sequence reads: CASRRTGALEAFF. DNA of the CDR3: TGTGCCAGCAGAAGGACAGGGGCTTTGGAAGCTTTCTTT.

The rearrangement links TRBV28 to TRBJ2-1, with TRBD2 identical over 13 bases. This CDR3 has 14 residues. The germline CDR1 and CDR2 sequences are MDHEN and SYDVKM. The ends lost 8 bases at V and 6 bases at J; junction bases unmatched: 4. CDR3 sequence: CASRGTSGVNEQFF. The CDR3 DNA reads TGTGCCAGCCGGGGGACTAGCGGGGTCAATGAGCAGTTCTTC.

The chain employs TRBV12-3 or TRBV12-4 and TRBJ1-2, with a tentative D call TRBD1 (6 bases). V was pared by 6 bases and J by 6 bases, with 14 bases between. The length of the CDR3 is 13 residues. The CDR3 coding sequence is TGTGCCAGCAGCATACAGGGATGGAATGGCTACACCTTC. It encodes CASSIQGWNGYTF.

The genes are TRBV12-3 or TRBV12-4 and TRBJ1-5; the D is unclear. Trimming cost V 7 bases and J 4 bases, with 11 bases left between them. CDR3 length: 13 amino acids. The CDR3 protein is CASNLGRNQPQHF. The CDR3 bases are TGTGCCAGCAACCTCGGGAGGAATCAGCCCCAGCATTTT.

The gene calls are TRBV6-5 and TRBJ1-2, with D possibly TRBD1 on 5 matching bases. The V end lost 2 bases, the J end lost 6 bases, and 13 bases lay between the germline ends. There are 14 residues in the CDR3. CDR1 is MNHEY, CDR2 SVGAGI, per germline. The CDR3 coding sequence is TGTGCCAGCAGTTACGCCCCAGGGCTCGATGGCTACACCTTC. Amino acids: CASSYAPGLDGYTF.

The chain carries TRBV30 and TRBJ1-2, with 7 bases fitting TRBD1. V dropped 2 bases and J dropped 6; count of bases not matched to a gene: 6. Germline V CDR1 and CDR2: GTSNPN, SVGIG (reference sequence). This CDR3 comprises 13 residues. DNA for the CDR3: TGTGCCTGGAGTAGAACAGGGGTTGATGGCTACACCTTC. It translates to CAWSRTGVDGYTF.

V usage is TRBV27 and J usage is TRBJ1-2; TRBD1 is a possible D gene (6 bases). CDR1 and CDR2 from the germline V gene are MNHEY and SMNVEV (reference sequence). Trimming stripped 4 bases from V and 4 bases from J, with 10 bases between. The length of the CDR3 is 13 residues. CDR3 bases: TGTGCCAGCAGTTCCCGGGACACCTATGGCTACACCTTC. This gives the protein CASSSRDTYGYTF.

Details on this clone: Distinct nucleotide sequences in the sample also encode this CDR3. The chain employs TRBV29-1 and TRBJ2-2; the D gene is possibly TRBD2 (5 bases). Germline V gene data show CDR1 as SQVTM and CDR2 as ANQGSEA. Trimming removed 1 base at V and 4 bases at J, with 10 bases between. This CDR3 comprises 14 residues. For the CDR3, the DNA is TGCAGCGTTGAAGTAACTAGATCCACCGGGGAGCTGTTTTTT. It yields the protein CSVEVTRSTGELFF.

V gene TRBV24-1 combines with J gene TRBJ2-3; D is possibly TRBD2 (6 bases). This CDR3 has 15 amino acids. Germline assignment: CDR1 KGHDR and CDR2 SFDVKD. Between the trimmed V and J ends, which lost 4 bases and 2 bases, there was a span of 12 bases. CDR3 residues: CATSDPREATDTQYF. As DNA, the CDR3 is TGTGCCACCAGTGACCCCAGGGAGGCCACAGATACGCAGTATTTT.

This chain joins TRBV19 and TRBJ1-1; TRBD1 matches 10 bases. Germline V gene sequence: CDR1 LNHDA, CDR2 SQIVND (reference sequence). This CDR3 spans 14 amino acids. Trimming cost V 6 bases and J 1 base; bases outside gene matches: 2. The DNA for the CDR3 is TGTGCCAGTAGGTGGACAGGGGGGAACACTGAAGCTTTCTTT. Protein product: CASRWTGGNTEAFF.

The V and J genes are TRBV7-8 and TRBJ2-7, with D tentatively TRBD1 (6 bases). Germline lookup yields CDR1 SGHVS and CDR2 FQNEAQ. V was shortened by 7 bases and J by 6 bases, with 16 bases between the two germline ends. The CDR3 length is 13 residues. The CDR3: CASTNRVLSEQYF. DNA for the CDR3: TGTGCCAGCACAAACAGGGTATTATCCGAGCAGTACTTC.

The chain has TRBV7-2 and TRBJ1-2; D not certain. The V gene lost 5 bases and the J gene lost 5 bases, with 15 bases spanning the gap. This CDR3 contains 14 residues. Per germline, CDR1 SGHTA and CDR2 FQGNSA. The CDR3 DNA sequence: TGTGCCAGCAGCATCCCTGGCAGGCTATATGGCTACACCTTC. Its protein is CASSIPGRLYGYTF. Full variable domain (outside the CDR3, taken from reference TRBV7-2 and TRBJ1-2): GAGVSQSPSNKVTEKGKDVELRCDPISGHTALYWYRQSLGQGLEFLIYFQGNSAPDKSGLPSDRFSAERTGGSVSTLTIQRTQQEDSAVYLCASSIPGRLYGYTFGSGTRLTVV.

In DNA, the CDR3 is TGTGCCAGCAGCTTAGGACGGGGGAACACTGAAGCTTTCTTT. It yields the protein CASSLGRGNTEAFF. The chain joins TRBV11-2 to TRBJ1-1, with unresolved D. V was shortened by 1 base and J by 1 base, with 7 bases between the two germline ends. Germline V gene data show CDR1 as SGHAT and CDR2 as FQNNGV. The CDR3 sequence is 14 residues long.

The gene calls are TRBV28 and TRBJ2-5; 14 bases map to TRBD2. V shed 4 bases, J shed 4 bases, and the junction held 5 bases outside the gene matches. The CDR3 extends over 16 amino acids. Germline CDR1 and CDR2: MDHEN and SYDVKM. CDR3 nucleotide sequence: TGTGCCAGCAGTTCTCCAGGGACTAGCGGGAGAGAGACCCAGTACTTC. Amino acid sequence: CASSSPGTSGRETQYF.

The rearrangement links TRBV7-2 to TRBJ2-2; 7 nucleotides agree with TRBD2. V lost 1 base and J lost 6; bases outside the gene matches: 11. The CDR3 has 17 residues. The germline V gene has CDR1 SGHTA and CDR2 FQGNSA. The CDR3, as DNA: TGTGCCAGCAGCTTAGTCGGACTAGGCGGGGGAGCCGGGGAGCTGTTTTTT. Amino acid sequence: CASSLVGLGGGAGELFF.

This clone was seen only a few times. The gene calls are TRBV3-1 (or the pseudogene TRBV3-2) and TRBJ1-1; 7 bases match TRBD1. The CDR3 totals 16 residues. The V and J ends lost 4 bases and 1 base, in that order; junction bases with no gene match: 9. Germline V CDR1 and CDR2: LGHDT, YNNKEL (reference sequence). The CDR3 is CASSPLRQGPNTEAFF. In DNA form, the CDR3 reads TGTGCCAGCAGCCCTCTAAGACAGGGCCCGAACACTGAAGCTTTCTTT.

The CDR3 DNA reads as TGTGCCAGCAGCTTGTCCGGACAGGGAGATTATTCACCCCTCCACTTT. This gives the protein CASSLSGQGDYSPLHF. This chain uses TRBV5-6 with TRBJ1-6, with TRBD1 matching over 8 bases. The CDR3 has 16 amino acids. V shed 1 base, J shed 8 bases, and the junction held 8 bases outside the gene matches. Germline CDR1 and CDR2: SGHDT and YYEEEE.

V gene TRBV12-3 or TRBV12-4 combines with J gene TRBJ1-5, with 9 bases fitting TRBD1. The trim removed 6 bases at V and 5 bases at J, leaving 2 bases unmatched. The CDR3 has 13 amino acids. CDR3 in amino acids: CASRGDRDQPQHF. In DNA form, the CDR3 reads TGTGCCAGCAGGGGGGACAGGGATCAGCCCCAGCATTTT.